This T cell receptor (beta chain) derives from a study of blood T cells in healthy people across ages. This clonotype was detected only a few times. Next came a second PCR, run for 7 to 11 cycles, which used a sample-barcoded 5' primer along with a J-beta primer mix. TCRdb re-called the 5' RACE reads through MiXCR, storing one row per CDR3 protein. Here the sample spans about 930,000 distinct CDR3 sequences, just under 30% being singletons. This same sample was also part of a study on T cells of mothers and their children.

The source material was blood. This TCR was recovered from a woman aged 40 to 55 in good health.

The CDR3 here is CASSLAMRGSGKLFF. The CDR3, as DNA: TGTGCCAGCAGCTTAGCGATGCGGGGGAGTGGAAAACTGTTTTTT. The chain has TRBV7-9 and TRBJ1-4, with a tentative D call TRBD1 (5 bases). The V gene lost 0 bases and the J gene lost 10 bases, with 15 bases spanning the gap. CDR1 and CDR2 (germline): SEHNR, FQNEAQ (reference sequence). This CDR3 contains 15 residues.